This note documents a single T cell receptor beta chain sequence. The antigen is unknown. This CDR3 has 16 amino acids. Trimming stripped 7 bases from V and 1 base from J, with 17 bases between. Germline V gives CDR1 SEHNR, CDR2 FQNEAQ (reference sequence). This record belongs to a study of T cells in localized non-small cell lung cancer. Findings of the study overall: Sequence data derive from only one tumor region, so heterogeneity remains possible. The highest T cell clonality was in uninvolved adjacent lung, above tumor. A median of roughly 52 of the top 100 tumor clones appeared in adjacent lung, which was paired and uninvolved.

The protocol was immunoSEQ multiplex PCR, while the TCRdb copy is restricted to in-frame clones and leaves out a portion. This repertoire shows around 80,000 clones, roughly 75% found once; its top ten account for under 25%. The chain joins TRBV7-9 to TRBJ2-1, with D perhaps matching TRBD2 (7 bases). The source material was PBMCs, sampled before any cancer treatment. The sequence derives from a man aged 40 to 75 with stage II squamous cell lung carcinoma. The CDR3 region is CASNIEGGPSYNEQFF. In DNA form, the CDR3 reads TGTGCCAGCAACATCGAGGGGGGGCCATCCTACAATGAGCAGTTCTTC. Complete variable domain (other parts from reference TRBV7-9 and TRBJ2-1): DTGVSQNPRHKITKRGQNVTFRCDPISEHNRLYWYRQTLGQGPEFLTYFQNEAQLEKSRLLSDRFSAERPKGSFSTLEIQRTEQGDSAMYLCASNIEGGPSYNEQFFGPGTRLTVL.